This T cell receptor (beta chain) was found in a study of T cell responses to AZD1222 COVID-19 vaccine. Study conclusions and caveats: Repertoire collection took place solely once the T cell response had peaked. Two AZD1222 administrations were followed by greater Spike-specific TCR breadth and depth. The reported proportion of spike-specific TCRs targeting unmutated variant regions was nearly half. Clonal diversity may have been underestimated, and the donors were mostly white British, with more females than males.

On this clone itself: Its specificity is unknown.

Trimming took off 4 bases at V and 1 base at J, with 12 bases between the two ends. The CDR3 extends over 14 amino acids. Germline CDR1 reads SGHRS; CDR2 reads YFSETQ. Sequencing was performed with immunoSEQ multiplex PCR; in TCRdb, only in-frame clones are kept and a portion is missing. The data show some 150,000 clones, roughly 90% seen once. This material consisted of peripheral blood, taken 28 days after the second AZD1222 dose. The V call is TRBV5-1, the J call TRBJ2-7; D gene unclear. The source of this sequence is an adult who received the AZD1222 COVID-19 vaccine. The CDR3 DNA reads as TGCGCCAGCAGCCCAACCGGGCCGTCCTACGAGCAGTACTTC. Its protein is CASSPTGPSYEQYF.